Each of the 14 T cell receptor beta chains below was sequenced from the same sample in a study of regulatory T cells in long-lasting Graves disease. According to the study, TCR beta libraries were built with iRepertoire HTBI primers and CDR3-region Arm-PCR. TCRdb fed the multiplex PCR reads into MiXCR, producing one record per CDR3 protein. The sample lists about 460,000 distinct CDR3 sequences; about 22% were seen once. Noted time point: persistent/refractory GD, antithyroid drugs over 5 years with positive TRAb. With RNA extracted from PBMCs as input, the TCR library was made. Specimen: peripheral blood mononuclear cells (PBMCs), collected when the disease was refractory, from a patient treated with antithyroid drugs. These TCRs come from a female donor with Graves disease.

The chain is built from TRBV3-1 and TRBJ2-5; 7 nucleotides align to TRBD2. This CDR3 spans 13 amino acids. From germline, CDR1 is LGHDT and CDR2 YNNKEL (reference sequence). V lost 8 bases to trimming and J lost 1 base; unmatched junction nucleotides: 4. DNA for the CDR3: TGTGCCAGCGGACTAGGAGCCCAAGAGACCCAGTACTTC. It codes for CASGLGAQETQYF.

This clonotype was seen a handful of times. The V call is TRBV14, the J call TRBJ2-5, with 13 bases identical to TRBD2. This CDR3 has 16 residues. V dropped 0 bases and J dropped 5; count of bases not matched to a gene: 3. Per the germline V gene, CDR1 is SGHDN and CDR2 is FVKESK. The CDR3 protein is CASSQEGLAGSETQYF. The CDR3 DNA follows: TGTGCCAGCAGCCAAGAGGGACTAGCGGGGTCGGAGACCCAGTACTTC.

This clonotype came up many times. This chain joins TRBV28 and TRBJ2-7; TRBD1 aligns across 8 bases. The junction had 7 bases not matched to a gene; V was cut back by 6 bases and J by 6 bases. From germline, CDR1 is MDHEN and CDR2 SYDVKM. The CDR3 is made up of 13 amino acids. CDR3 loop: CASRSGQGGEQYF. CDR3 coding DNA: TGTGCCAGCAGATCCGGACAGGGCGGCGAGCAGTACTTC.

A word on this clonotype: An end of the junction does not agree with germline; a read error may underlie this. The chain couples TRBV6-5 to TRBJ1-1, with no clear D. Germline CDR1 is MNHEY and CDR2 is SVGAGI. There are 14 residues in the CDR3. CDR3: CASNYSGQNTEAFF. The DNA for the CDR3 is TGTGCCAGCAATTACTCCGGGCAGAACACTGAAGCTTTCTTT.

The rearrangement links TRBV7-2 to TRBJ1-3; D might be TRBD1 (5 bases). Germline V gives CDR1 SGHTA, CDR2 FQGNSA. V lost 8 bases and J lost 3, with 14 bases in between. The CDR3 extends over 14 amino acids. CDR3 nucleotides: TGTGCCAGCCAGAGGGGATTAAGTGGAAACACCATATATTTT. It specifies CASQRGLSGNTIYF.

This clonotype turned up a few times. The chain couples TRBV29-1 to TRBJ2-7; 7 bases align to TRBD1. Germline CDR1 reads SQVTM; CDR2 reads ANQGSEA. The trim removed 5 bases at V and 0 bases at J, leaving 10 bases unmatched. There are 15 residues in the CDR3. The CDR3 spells CSVLATGAFSYEQYF. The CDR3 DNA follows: TGCAGCGTTCTTGCCACAGGGGCTTTCTCCTACGAGCAGTACTTC.

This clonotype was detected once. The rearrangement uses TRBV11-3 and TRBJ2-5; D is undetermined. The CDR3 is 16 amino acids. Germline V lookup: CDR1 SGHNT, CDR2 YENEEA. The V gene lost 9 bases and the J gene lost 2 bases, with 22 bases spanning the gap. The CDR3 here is CASSIAPPAAQETQYF. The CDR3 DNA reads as TGTGCCAGTAGTATAGCCCCCCCTGCAGCTCAAGAGACCCAGTACTTC.

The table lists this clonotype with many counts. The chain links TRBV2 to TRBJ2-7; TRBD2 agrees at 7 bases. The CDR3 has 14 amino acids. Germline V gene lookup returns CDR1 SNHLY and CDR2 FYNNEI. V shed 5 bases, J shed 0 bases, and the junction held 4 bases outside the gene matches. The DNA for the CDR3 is TGTGCCAGCAGTTTGGGACTACACTCCTACGAGCAGTACTTC. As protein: CASSLGLHSYEQYF.

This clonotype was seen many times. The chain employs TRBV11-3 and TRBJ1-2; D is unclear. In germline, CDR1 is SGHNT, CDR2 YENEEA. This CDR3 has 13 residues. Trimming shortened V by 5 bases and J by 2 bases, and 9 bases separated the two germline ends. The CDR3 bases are TGTGCCAGCAGCATAACAGCAAACTATGGCTACACCTTC. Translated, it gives CASSITANYGYTF.

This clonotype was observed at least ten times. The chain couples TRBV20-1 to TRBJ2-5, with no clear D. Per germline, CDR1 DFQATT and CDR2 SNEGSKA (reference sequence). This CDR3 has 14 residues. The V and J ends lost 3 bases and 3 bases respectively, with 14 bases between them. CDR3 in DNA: TGCAGTGCTAGTGATTTGGCGGTAAAAGAGACCCAGTACTTC. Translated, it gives CSASDLAVKETQYF.

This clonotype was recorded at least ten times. The CDR3 region has the DNA TGTGCCAGCAGTTCCCCTAAGGAGGCGCTGAATTCACCCCTCCACTTT. This translates into CASSSPKEALNSPLHF. The rearrangement links TRBV28 to TRBJ1-6; D unclear. The V and J ends lost 4 bases and 7 bases respectively, with 17 bases between them. The CDR3 has 16 residues. Germline values: CDR1 MDHEN, CDR2 SYDVKM.

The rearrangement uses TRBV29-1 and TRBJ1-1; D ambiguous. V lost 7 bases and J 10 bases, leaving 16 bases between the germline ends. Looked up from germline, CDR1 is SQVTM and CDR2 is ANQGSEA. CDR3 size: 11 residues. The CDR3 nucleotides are TGCAGCGCCACGGGTTCCGAGATAGCTTTCTTT. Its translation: CSATGSEIAFF.

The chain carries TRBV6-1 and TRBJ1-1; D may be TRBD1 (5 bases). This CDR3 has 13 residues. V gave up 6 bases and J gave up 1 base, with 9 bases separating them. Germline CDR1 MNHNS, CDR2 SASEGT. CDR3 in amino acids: CASRWTQNTEAFF. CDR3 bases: TGTGCCAGCAGATGGACACAGAACACTGAAGCTTTCTTT.

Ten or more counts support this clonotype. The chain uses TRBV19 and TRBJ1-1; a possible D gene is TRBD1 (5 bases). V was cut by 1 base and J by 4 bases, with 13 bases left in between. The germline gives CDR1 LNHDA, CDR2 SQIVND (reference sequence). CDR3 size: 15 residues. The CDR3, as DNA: TGTGCCAGTAGTATAGTCGTCACGAGGGGCACTGAAGCTTTCTTT. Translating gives CASSIVVTRGTEAFF.